A few counts support the clone carrying this T cell receptor (beta chain). The ends were cut back, 5 bases at V and 4 bases at J, with 11 bases in the middle. CDR1 is SGHRS and CDR2 is YFSETQ in the germline V gene. This CDR3 has 13 residues. Original data processing: Amplification of reference gene primers was used by the study to estimate nucleated cell counts. Generated by immunoSEQ multiplex PCR, the TCRdb table keeps only in-frame clones and is missing some. V and J calls and clone size follow that table, whereas D and trimming were derived from the DNA. The data show about 150,000 clones, approximately 88% seen once. The sample originates from a study of blood T cell repertoires in COVID-19. Overall study context: Samples of COVID-19 (acute and convalescent) were obtained from the United States, Italy and Spain. PBMCs, B-cell-depleted T cells, or T cells provided the cDNA or gDNA that made up the material.

The chain employs TRBV5-1 and TRBJ2-3, with D unresolved. This receptor was taken from a human donor in a cohort sampled during active COVID-19. The specimen sequenced was peripheral blood. CDR3 residues: CASSLDYPDTQYF. CDR3 sequence (DNA): TGCGCCAGCAGTTTAGATTACCCAGATACGCAGTATTTT.